The 4 T cell receptor beta chains presented below share a single source sample, sequenced in a study of blood T cell repertoires in COVID-19. Measured with immunoSEQ multiplex PCR; TCRdb has only the in-frame clones, and not every one. The sample holds 250,000 to 400,000 clones; roughly 88% are singletons and the top ten take 2.5% to 3%. Sequencing input: peripheral blood. Receptors were obtained from a woman in her thirties with COVID-19, enrolled during active disease.

The V and J genes are TRBV19 and TRBJ1-5, with TRBD1 matching over 7 bases. The CDR3 totals 14 residues. Trimming cost V 5 bases and J 3 bases; bases outside gene matches: 4. The germline V gene encodes CDR1 LNHDA and CDR2 SQIVND (reference sequence). The DNA for the CDR3 is TGTGCCAGTAGTGTGACAGGGAACAATCAGCCCCAGCATTTT. Translating gives CASSVTGNNQPQHF.

The rearrangement links TRBV5-1 to TRBJ1-6, with TRBD1 matching 8 bases. The CDR3 runs 15 residues. From germline, CDR1 is SGHRS and CDR2 YFSETQ. Trimming removed 7 bases from V and 10 bases from J; junction bases left unmatched: 13. The CDR3 DNA follows: TGCGCCAGCGCGTCCTATACACAGGGGGAATCACCCCTCCACTTT. Translating it yields CASASYTQGESPLHF.

J is TRBJ1-1 and V is TRBV5-5; possible D gene TRBD1, 5 bases. CDR1 SGHKS and CDR2 YYEKEE come from the germline V gene (reference sequence). The CDR3 has 15 residues. V shed 3 bases and J shed 0 bases, with 12 bases lying between them. The CDR3 DNA sequence: TGTGCCAGCAGCTGGGTCGGACACATGAACACTGAAGCTTTCTTT. This encodes CASSWVGHMNTEAFF.

V usage is TRBV19 and J usage is TRBJ1-1, with a tentative D call TRBD1 (6 bases). V lost 5 bases, J lost 1 base, and 11 bases lay in between. The V gene's germline CDR1 is LNHDA and CDR2 SQIVND (reference sequence). The CDR3 contains 14 residues. The CDR3 nucleotides read TGTGCCAGTAGTCCCGGACAGAAGAACACTGAAGCTTTCTTT. Encoded protein: CASSPGQKNTEAFF. Full variable domain (rest looked up from reference TRBV19 and TRBJ1-1): DGGITQSPKYLFRKEGQNVTLSCEQNLNHDAMYWYRQDPGQGLRLIYYSQIVNDFQKGDIAEGYSVSREKKESFPLTVTSAQKNPTAFYLCASSPGQKNTEAFFGQGTRLTVV.